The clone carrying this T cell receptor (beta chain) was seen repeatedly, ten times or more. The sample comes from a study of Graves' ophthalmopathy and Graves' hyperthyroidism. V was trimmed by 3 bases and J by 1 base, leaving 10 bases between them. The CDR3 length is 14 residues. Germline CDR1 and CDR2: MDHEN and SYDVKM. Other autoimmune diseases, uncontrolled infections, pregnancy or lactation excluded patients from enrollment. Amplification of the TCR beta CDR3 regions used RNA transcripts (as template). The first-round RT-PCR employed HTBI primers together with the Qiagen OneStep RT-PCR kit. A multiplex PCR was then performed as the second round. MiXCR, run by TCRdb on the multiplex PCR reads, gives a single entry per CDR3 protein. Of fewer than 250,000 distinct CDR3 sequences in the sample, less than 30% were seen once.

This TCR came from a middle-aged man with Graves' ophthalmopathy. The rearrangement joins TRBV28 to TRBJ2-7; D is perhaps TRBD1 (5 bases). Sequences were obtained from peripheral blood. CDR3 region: CASSFRGISYEQYF. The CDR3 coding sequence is TGTGCCAGCAGTTTTAGGGGAATTTCCTACGAGCAGTACTTC. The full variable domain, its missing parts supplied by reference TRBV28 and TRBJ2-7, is DVKVTQSSRYLVKRTGEKVFLECVQDMDHENMFWYRQDPGLGLRLIYFSYDVKMKEKGDIPEGYSVSREKKERFSLILESASTNQTSMYLCASSFRGISYEQYFGPGTRLTVT.